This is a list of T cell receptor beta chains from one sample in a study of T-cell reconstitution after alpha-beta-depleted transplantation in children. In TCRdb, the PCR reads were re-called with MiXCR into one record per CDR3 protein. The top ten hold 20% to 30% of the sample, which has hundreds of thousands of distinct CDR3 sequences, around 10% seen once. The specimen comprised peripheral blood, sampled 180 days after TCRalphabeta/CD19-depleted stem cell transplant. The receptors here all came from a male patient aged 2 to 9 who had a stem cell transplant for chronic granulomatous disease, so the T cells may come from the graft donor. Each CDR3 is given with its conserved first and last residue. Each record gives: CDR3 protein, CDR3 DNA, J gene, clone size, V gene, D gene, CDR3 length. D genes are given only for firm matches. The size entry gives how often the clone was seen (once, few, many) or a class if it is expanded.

CDR3 protein: CASSPVIGRYSYEQYF; CDR3 DNA: TGTGCCAGCAGCCCCGTCATTGGCCGTTACTCCTACGAGCAGTACTTC; J gene: TRBJ2-7; clone size: few; V gene: TRBV7-9; D gene: NA; CDR3 length: 16
CDR3 protein: CASSFRPGTTEKLFF; CDR3 DNA: TGTGCCAGCAGTTTCCGTCCCGGGACTACTGAAAAACTGTTTTTT; J gene: TRBJ1-4; clone size: many; V gene: TRBV12-3/TRBV12-4; D gene: NA; CDR3 length: 15
CDR3 protein: CASSETRLAGASTGELFF; CDR3 DNA: TGTGCCAGCAGTGAAACTCGGTTAGCGGGAGCAAGTACCGGGGAGCTGTTTTTT; J gene: TRBJ2-2; clone size: many; V gene: TRBV2; D gene: TRBD2; CDR3 length: 18
CDR3 protein: CASSQGQGGKTQYF; CDR3 DNA: TGCGCCAGCAGCCAAGGACAGGGTGGAAAGACCCAGTACTTC; J gene: TRBJ2-5; clone size: many; V gene: TRBV4-3; D gene: TRBD1; CDR3 length: 14
CDR3 protein: CSALYGGNYGYTF; CDR3 DNA: TGCAGTGCTTTATACGGGGGGAACTATGGCTACACCTTC; J gene: TRBJ1-2; clone size: many; V gene: TRBV20-1; D gene: NA; CDR3 length: 13
CDR3 protein: CASSEDWQINEKLFF; CDR3 DNA: TGTGCCAGCAGTGAAGATTGGCAGATTAATGAAAAACTGTTTTTT; J gene: TRBJ1-4; clone size: few; V gene: TRBV2; D gene: NA; CDR3 length: 15
CDR3 protein: CSARVTSGFNPDTQYF; CDR3 DNA: TGCAGTGCTAGAGTTACTAGCGGTTTCAACCCAGATACGCAGTATTTT; J gene: TRBJ2-3; clone size: many; V gene: TRBV20-1; D gene: TRBD2; CDR3 length: 16
CDR3 protein: CASSTHNWRGPNYNEQFF; CDR3 DNA: TGTGCCAGCAGCACCCACAATTGGCGGGGGCCAAACTACAATGAGCAGTTCTTC; J gene: TRBJ2-1; clone size: many; V gene: TRBV7-9; D gene: NA; CDR3 length: 18
CDR3 protein: CAGVGGRTGGTEAFF; CDR3 DNA: TGTGCCGGGGTGGGGGGGAGGACCGGTGGCACTGAAGCTTTCTTT; J gene: TRBJ1-1; clone size: many; V gene: TRBV28; D gene: NA; CDR3 length: 15
CDR3 protein: CASSRLSTDTQYF; CDR3 DNA: TGTGCCAGCTCAAGGCTTAGCACAGATACGCAGTATTTT; J gene: TRBJ2-3; clone size: many; V gene: TRBV18; D gene: NA; CDR3 length: 13